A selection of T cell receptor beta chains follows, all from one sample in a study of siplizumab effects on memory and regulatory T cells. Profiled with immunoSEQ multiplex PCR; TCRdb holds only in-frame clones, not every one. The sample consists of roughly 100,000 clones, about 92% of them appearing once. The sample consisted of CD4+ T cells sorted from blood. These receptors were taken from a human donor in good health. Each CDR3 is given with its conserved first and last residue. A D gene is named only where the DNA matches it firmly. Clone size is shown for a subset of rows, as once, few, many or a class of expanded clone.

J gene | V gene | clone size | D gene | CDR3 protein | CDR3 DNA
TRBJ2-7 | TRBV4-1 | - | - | CASSPILKGQGEQYF | TGCGCCAGCAGCCCTATACTAAAGGGCCAAGGCGAGCAGTACTTC
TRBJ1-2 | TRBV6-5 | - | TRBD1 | CASTDRANYGYTF | TGTGCCAGCACGGACAGGGCTAACTATGGCTACACCTTC
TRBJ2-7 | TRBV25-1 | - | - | CASSDSLSAYF | TGTGCCAGCAGTGACAGTCTTTCAGCGTACTTC
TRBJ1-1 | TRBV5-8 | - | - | CASRGGWETSTEAFF | TGTGCCAGCAGAGGGGGATGGGAGACGAGCACTGAAGCTTTCTTT
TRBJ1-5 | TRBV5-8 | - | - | CASSPPLGVGQPQHF | TGTGCCAGCAGTCCGCCTTTGGGGGTGGGGCAGCCCCAGCATTTT
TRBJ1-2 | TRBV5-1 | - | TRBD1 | CASSGDSYYGYTF | TGCGCCAGCAGCGGGGACAGCTACTATGGCTACACCTTC
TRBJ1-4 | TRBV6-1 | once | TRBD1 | CASRAWGQTNEKLFF | TGTGCCAGCAGGGCTTGGGGACAGACTAATGAAAAACTGTTTTTT
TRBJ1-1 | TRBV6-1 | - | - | CASSDPPSAGVPNTEAFF | TGTGCCAGCAGTGATCCCCCCTCGGCAGGGGTCCCGAACACTGAAGCTTTCTTT
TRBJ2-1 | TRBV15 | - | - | CATSRLGGEQFF | TGTGCCACCAGCAGACTGGGGGGTGAGCAGTTCTTC
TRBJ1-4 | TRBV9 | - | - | CASSSRENEKLFF | TGTGCCAGCAGCTCCAGGGAAAATGAAAAACTGTTTTTT
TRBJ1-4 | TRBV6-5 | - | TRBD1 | CASSYGTGNGGEKLFF | TGTGCCAGCAGTTACGGGACAGGGAATGGGGGTGAAAAACTGTTTTTT
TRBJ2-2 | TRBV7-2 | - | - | CASSLGGVRTGELFF | TGTGCCAGCAGCTTAGGCGGGGTCCGTACCGGGGAGCTGTTTTTT
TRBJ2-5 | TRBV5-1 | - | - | CASSLASVPQETQYF | TGCGCCAGCAGCTTGGCCTCCGTTCCTCAAGAGACCCAGTACTTC
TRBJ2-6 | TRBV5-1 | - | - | CASSGQLTGRGPGANVLTF | TGCGCCAGCAGCGGCCAATTAACAGGGAGAGGGCCTGGGGCCAACGTCCTGACTTTC
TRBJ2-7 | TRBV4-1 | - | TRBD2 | CASSQDHRGETYEQYF | TGCGCCAGCAGCCAAGATCACCGGGGGGAAACCTACGAGCAGTACTTC
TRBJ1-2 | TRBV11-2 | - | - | CASSLHAGDYGYTF | TGTGCCAGCAGCTTACATGCAGGGGACTATGGCTACACCTTC
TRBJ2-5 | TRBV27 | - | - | CASSFLTGETQYF | TGTGCCAGCAGTTTCCTCACAGGGGAGACCCAGTACTTC
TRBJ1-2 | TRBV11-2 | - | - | CASSLSQDLNYGYTF | TGTGCCAGCAGCTTGAGCCAGGACCTCAACTATGGCTACACCTTC
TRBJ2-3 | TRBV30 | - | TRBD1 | CAWKQGDTDTDTQYF | TGTGCCTGGAAACAGGGGGACACTGACACAGATACGCAGTATTTT
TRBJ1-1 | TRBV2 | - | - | CASSPGVAEAFF | TGTGCCAGCAGCCCAGGGGTCGCTGAAGCTTTCTTT
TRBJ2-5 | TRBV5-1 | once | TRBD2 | CASSSSGTSGGETQYF | TGCGCCAGCAGCTCATCCGGCACTAGCGGGGGAGAGACCCAGTACTTC
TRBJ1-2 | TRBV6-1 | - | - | CASSEFVTGLGGYTF | TGTGCCAGCAGTGAATTCGTCACAGGGCTGGGCGGCTACACCTTC
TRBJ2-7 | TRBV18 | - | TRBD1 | CASSPGDRGYEQYF | TGTGCCAGCTCACCGGGGGACAGGGGCTACGAGCAGTACTTC
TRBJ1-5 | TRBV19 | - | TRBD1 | CASSMRGLGNQPQHF | TGTGCCAGTAGTATGAGGGGGCTTGGCAATCAGCCCCAGCATTTT
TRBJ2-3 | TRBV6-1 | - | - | CASSTLGSDTQYF | TGTGCCAGCAGCACACTAGGGTCTGATACGCAGTATTTT
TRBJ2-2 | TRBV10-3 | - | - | CAISGSVKGDGELFF | TGTGCCATCAGTGGGTCCGTCAAGGGAGACGGGGAGCTGTTTTTT
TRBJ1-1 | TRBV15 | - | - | CATSRDRQAKTEAFF | TGTGCCACCAGCAGAGATCGACAGGCGAAAACTGAAGCTTTCTTT
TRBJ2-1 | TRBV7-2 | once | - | CASSSWIERYNEQFF | TGTGCCAGCAGCTCTTGGATTGAACGCTACAATGAGCAGTTCTTC
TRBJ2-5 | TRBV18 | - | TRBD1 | CASSPGQGRETQYF | TGTGCCAGCTCACCCGGACAGGGCAGAGAGACCCAGTACTTC